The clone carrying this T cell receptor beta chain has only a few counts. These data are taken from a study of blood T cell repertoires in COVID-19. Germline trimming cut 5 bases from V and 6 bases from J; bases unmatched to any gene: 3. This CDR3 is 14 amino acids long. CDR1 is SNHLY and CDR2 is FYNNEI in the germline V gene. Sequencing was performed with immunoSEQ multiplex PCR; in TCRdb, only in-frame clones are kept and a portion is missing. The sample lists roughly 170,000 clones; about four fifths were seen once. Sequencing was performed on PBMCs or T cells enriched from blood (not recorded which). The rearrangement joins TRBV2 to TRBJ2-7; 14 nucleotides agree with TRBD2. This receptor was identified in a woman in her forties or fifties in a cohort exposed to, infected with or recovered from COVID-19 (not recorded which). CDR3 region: CASSFGTSGSEQYF. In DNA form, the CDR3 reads TGTGCCAGCAGTTTCGGGACTAGCGGGAGCGAGCAGTACTTC.